The 5 T cell receptor beta chains in this list originate from one sample, sequenced in a study of somatic mutations in cytotoxic T cells in rheumatoid arthritis (TCRdb year 2017). Library creation used the immunoSEQ multiplex PCR assay. Here the immuneACCESS table is served through TCRdb, limited to in-frame sequences with V and J called. Missing clones are a known gap in these copies; in checked studies unresolved V genes cover under half, and the rest lacks a known reason. The sample table lists around 15,000 clones, 82% of them with a count of one. 15% to 20% of the sample comes from the top ten. The source material was CD8+ T cells sorted from blood. Receptors originate from an adult with rheumatoid arthritis.

This clone was counted only a few times. The J gene is TRBJ2-7, the V gene TRBV27; TRBD2 agrees at 7 bases. This CDR3 region has 15 residues. The germline V gene has CDR1 MNHEY and CDR2 SMNVEV (reference sequence). V gave up 2 bases and J gave up 5 bases; unmatched junction bases: 9. The DNA of the CDR3 is TGTGCCAGCAGTTTACTCGGGAGGAGTCCCGACGAGCAGTACTTC. It yields the protein CASSLLGRSPDEQYF.

The chain carries TRBV19 and TRBJ2-7; weak D call: TRBD2 (6 bases). Germline V gives CDR1 LNHDA, CDR2 SQIVND (reference sequence). V lost 3 bases and J lost 4, with 16 bases in between. The CDR3 spans 15 residues. DNA for the CDR3: TGTGCCAGTAGTATTGGGTGGGGTAGCGGTTACGAGCAGTACTTC. Protein product: CASSIGWGSGYEQYF.

This clone showed up just a few times. The genes are TRBV5-8 and TRBJ1-2; D remains unclear. This CDR3 is built from 13 residues. Germline CDR1 and CDR2: SGHTS and YDEGEE. The V gene lost 0 bases and the J gene lost 0 bases, with 3 bases spanning the gap. DNA for the CDR3: TGTGCCAGCAGCTTGGACACTAACTATGGCTACACCTTC. It specifies CASSLDTNYGYTF.

The chain joins TRBV4-2 to TRBJ1-2, with TRBD1 matching over 10 bases. This CDR3 comprises 17 residues. Per germline, CDR1 LGHNA and CDR2 YNFKEQ. J lost 4 bases, V lost 0 bases, and 8 bases had no gene match. The CDR3 reads CASSQDLGQGVGYGYTF. CDR3 nucleotides: TGTGCCAGCAGCCAAGATCTAGGACAGGGGGTTGGCTATGGCTACACCTTC.

The rearrangement links TRBV6-4 to TRBJ1-5; 9 bases are a match to TRBD1. J gave up 5 bases and V 2 bases, and 19 bases lay outside the gene matches. The germline V gene encodes CDR1 MRHNA and CDR2 SNTAGT. The CDR3 contains 20 residues. The CDR3 region is CASSDQDRGQKGGVDQPQHF. CDR3 sequence (DNA): TGTGCCAGCAGTGACCAGGACAGGGGACAGAAGGGAGGGGTCGATCAGCCCCAGCATTTT.